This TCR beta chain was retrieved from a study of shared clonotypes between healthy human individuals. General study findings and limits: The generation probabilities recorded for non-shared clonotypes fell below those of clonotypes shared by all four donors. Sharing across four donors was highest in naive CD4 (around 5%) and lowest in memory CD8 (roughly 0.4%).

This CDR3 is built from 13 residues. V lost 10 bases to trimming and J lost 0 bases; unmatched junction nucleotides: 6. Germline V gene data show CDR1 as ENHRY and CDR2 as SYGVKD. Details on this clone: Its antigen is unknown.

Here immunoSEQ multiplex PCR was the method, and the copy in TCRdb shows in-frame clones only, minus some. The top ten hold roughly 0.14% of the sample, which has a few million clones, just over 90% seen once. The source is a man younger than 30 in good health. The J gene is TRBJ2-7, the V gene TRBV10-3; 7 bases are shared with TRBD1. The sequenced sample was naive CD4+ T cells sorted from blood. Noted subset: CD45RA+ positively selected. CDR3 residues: CATYRGYSYEQYF. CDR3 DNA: TGTGCCACCTACAGGGGTTACTCCTACGAGCAGTACTTC.